There are a few counts of the clone carrying this T cell receptor beta chain. Time point noted: newly diagnosed GD, antithyroid drugs for less than 3 months. The TCR library used RNA extracted from PBMCs. This sample was taken from a study of regulatory T cells in long-lasting Graves disease. Study in general: Patients with new Graves' disease had used antithyroid drugs below 3 months.

CDR3 length equals 16 residues. J lost 6 bases, V lost 4 bases, and 10 bases had no gene match. Germline values: CDR1 MGHRA, CDR2 YSYEKL. Building the TCR beta libraries relied on iRepertoire HTBI primers, and CDR3 regions underwent Arm-PCR. TCRdb ran MiXCR on the multiplex PCR reads and lists one entry per CDR3 protein. Of roughly 520,000 distinct CDR3 sequences listed, 9.5% to 15% are singletons. Another study also made use of these data, one on T cells in Graves' hyperthyroidism and ophthalmopathy.

The chain recombines TRBV4-1 with TRBJ2-1; 9 bases match TRBD2. This receptor was obtained from a woman under 40 with Graves disease. This sample comprised peripheral blood mononuclear cells (PBMCs), obtained at new diagnosis, from a patient treated with antithyroid drugs. The CDR3 DNA is TGCGCCAGCAGCCCTAAAATAGCGGGAGTGGGCAATGAGCAGTTCTTC. Residues: CASSPKIAGVGNEQFF.